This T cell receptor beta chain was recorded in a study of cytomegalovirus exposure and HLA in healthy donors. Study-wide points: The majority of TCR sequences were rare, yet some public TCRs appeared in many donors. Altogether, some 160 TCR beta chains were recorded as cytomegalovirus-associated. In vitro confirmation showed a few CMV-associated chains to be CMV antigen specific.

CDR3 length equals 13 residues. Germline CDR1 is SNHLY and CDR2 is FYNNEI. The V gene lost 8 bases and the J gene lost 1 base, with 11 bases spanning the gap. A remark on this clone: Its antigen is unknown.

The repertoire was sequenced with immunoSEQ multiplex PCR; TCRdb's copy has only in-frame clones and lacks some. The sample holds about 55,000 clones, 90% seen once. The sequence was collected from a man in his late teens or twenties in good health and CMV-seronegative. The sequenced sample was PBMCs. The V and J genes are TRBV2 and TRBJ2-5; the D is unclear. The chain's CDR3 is CASSRTIQETQYF. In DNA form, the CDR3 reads TGTGCCAGCTCGCGCACTATCCAAGAGACCCAGTACTTC. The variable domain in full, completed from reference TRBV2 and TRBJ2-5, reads EPEVTQTPSHQVTQMGQEVILRCVPISNHLYFYWYRQILGQKVEFLVSFYNNEISEKSEIFDDQFSVERPDGSNFTLKIRSTKLEDSAMYFCASSRTIQETQYFGPGTRLLVL.